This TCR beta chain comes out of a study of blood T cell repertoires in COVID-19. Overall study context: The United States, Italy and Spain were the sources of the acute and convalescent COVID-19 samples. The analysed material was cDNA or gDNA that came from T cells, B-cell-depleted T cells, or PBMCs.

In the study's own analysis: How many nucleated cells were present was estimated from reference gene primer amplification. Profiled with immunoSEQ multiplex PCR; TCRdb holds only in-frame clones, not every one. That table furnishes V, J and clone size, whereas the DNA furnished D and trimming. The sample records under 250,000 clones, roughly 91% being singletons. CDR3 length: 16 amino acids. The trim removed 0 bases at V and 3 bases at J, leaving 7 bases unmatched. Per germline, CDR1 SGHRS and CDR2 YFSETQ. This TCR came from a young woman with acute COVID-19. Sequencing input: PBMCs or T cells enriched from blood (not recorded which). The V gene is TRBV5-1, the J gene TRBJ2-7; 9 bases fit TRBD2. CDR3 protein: CASSLVSGGTNYEQYF. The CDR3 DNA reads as TGCGCCAGCAGCTTGGTAAGCGGGGGGACCAACTACGAGCAGTACTTC.